The sequence of this TCR beta chain was determined in a study of shared clonotypes between healthy human individuals (dated by TCRdb to between 2020 and 2021). For the wider study: Two women and a few men aged 18 to 49 years were included in the cohort. For each donor, CD4 naive and CD4 memory were each run on three plates, CD8 naive on two plates, and CD8 memory on one plate. To estimate repertoire size and how much clonotype sharing occurs between individuals, the study deeply sequenced the blood TCR repertoires of about 5 healthy adults. Libraries were prepared and TCR repertoires were sequenced by different laboratories using diverse techniques, in order to increase sequencing depth and limit assay-specific biases. Each donor's leukapheresis produced roughly between roughly 0.85 and 9 billion PBMCs. What the authors observed across the whole study: Naive subsets generally had larger estimated clonotype richness than memory subsets. Sampling was restricted to blood, and TCR repertoires in tissues likely differ from the TCR repertoires found in blood. Across a handful of donors, approximately 5% of naive CD4, over 3% of naive CD8, 2% to 2.5% of memory CD4, and roughly 0.4% of memory CD8 clonotypes were shared. Because the study included a small number of donors, the genetic and exposure-history diversity represented was limited. Incomplete sequencing was indicated by rarefaction of sorted-subset datasets, despite the large sequencing depth. Pairwise subsampling indicated that sequencing depth was expected to affect the degree of clonotype sharing among donors. Higher generation probabilities were observed for clonotypes shared by all four sorted-subset donors than for non-shared clonotypes.

Donors were healthy HIV-negative adults with no recently reported acute infections or vaccinations. Only Caucasian adults living in Nashville, Tennessee, USA were represented among the donors. Magnetic negative selection was used to enrich CD4+ T cells, after which naive cells were positively selected on CD45RA and the negative fraction became the memory subset. Blood was collected by leukapheresis, and PBMCs were isolated by Ficoll-Histopaque density gradient centrifugation and then cryopreserved in liquid nitrogen vapor phase. Analytical flow cytometry was used to check the purity and quantity of each magnetically sorted T cell population. Genomic DNA was isolated from each sorted fraction and quantified by UV absorbance on a Nanodrop 2000c. Using the deep immunoSEQ assay, TCR CDR3 regions were amplified from genomic DNA by multiplex PCR. Extracted genomic DNA from each cell subset was spread evenly across all wells of several immunoSEQ 96-well plates, with each plate serving as a replicate. For sorted subsets, around 200 ng genomic DNA, equal to approximately 30,000 T cell genomes, was loaded into each replicate PCR. Purified libraries were quantified with a Qubit 3.0 fluorometer, sized on a Bioanalyzer 2100, and re-quantified with the KAPA Library Quantification kit. Every immunoSEQ 96-well plate was sequenced on a dedicated single-read 150-cycle Illumina NextSeq 550 flow cell. In the source study's methods: Because only junctional sequences without quality scores were contained in the immunoSEQ output, filtering matching that applied to full-length reads could not be performed. To assign V/J genes and CDR3, sequences were annotated using PyIR, a Python wrapper for IgBLAST v1.9, with IMGT germline references. Reads were removed for weak V/J assignments (E-value above 1e-6), missing CDR3, stop codons, out-of-frame junctions, or ambiguous translated residues. V3J clonotypes were defined as sequences sharing the same inferred V gene, J gene, and CDR3 amino acid sequence. To compute the percentage overlap between repertoires, the number of shared unique clonotypes was divided by the size of the smaller repertoire. Richness of each repertoire was evaluated using RTK rarefaction, the Chao1 estimator, and Recon v2.1 estimates of unobserved clonotypes. Generation probabilities were computed with OLGA for all TCRbeta clonotypes obtained by the gDNA method from four donors. Drawn from immuneACCESS, this table holds only the in-frame rearrangements with V and J called that TCRdb kept. Clones are partly lost; checked studies trace under half to an unresolved V gene and leave the rest unexplained. V, J and clone size are taken as reported in that table, and D and trimming were inferred from the DNA itself. The sample table shows roughly 1,500,000 clones, and around 98% are seen once. Clones ranked in the top ten supply about 0.45% of the sample.

Remarks on this clone: The specificity of this receptor is unknown. No quality values exist for individual bases; no much larger clone is one base distant.

The germline V gene (reference sequence) supplies CDR1 SEHNR and CDR2 FQNEAQ. The cysteine opens and the phenylalanine closes a CDR3 of 17 amino acids. The retained sequence is limited to the CDR3, 51 bases, with the frame set at the first base. V ends up 5 bases short and J 3 bases short, with an unmatched junction base count of 10. This TCR was recovered from a man aged 25-45 years in good health. The sequence is built from TRBV7-9 and TRBJ2-3; the junction holds 11 bases that match TRBD1. Sequenced material: naive CD4+ T cells sorted from blood. The sample's cell subset or site, from its label and the paper: CD45RA+ positively selected. For the CDR3, the sequence is CASSNIPGTGGTDTQYF. The nucleotide sequence reads TGTGCCAGCAGCAACATCCCCGGGACAGGGGGGACAGATACGCAGTATTTT.